This passage covers 18 T cell receptor beta chains from one sample sequenced in a study of T cell responses to AZD1222 COVID-19 vaccine (dated by TCRdb to 2020 to 2023). According to the study, the label for this sample's time point signals: about 28 days (+/-7) after the second vaccine dose. The library was obtained by the immunoSEQ multiplex PCR assay. The clones in this table, taken by TCRdb from immuneACCESS, are in-frame only. Not every clone is retained; where verified, under half of the shortfall comes from an unresolved V gene, and the cause of the rest is unknown. Here the sample has about 270,000 clones; around 93% occur a single time. Together, the top ten hold around 0.58% of the sample. Here the sequenced sample was peripheral blood, taken 28 days after the second AZD1222 dose. The receptors shown here come from an adult who received the AZD1222 COVID-19 vaccine.

V usage is TRBV19 and J usage is TRBJ1-5; no definite D call. The germline CDR1 and CDR2 sequences are LNHDA and SQIVND (reference sequence). The CDR3 extends over 13 amino acids. Trimming took off 6 bases at V and 2 bases at J, with 8 bases between the two ends. The CDR3 sequence: CASSSLGNQPQHF. The CDR3 nucleotides read TGTGCCAGTAGCTCCTTAGGCAATCAGCCCCAGCATTTT. The full variable domain, with the rest looked up from reference TRBV19 and TRBJ1-5, is DGGITQSPKYLFRKEGQNVTLSCEQNLNHDAMYWYRQDPGQGLRLIYYSQIVNDFQKGDIAEGYSVSREKKESFPLTVTSAQKNPTAFYLCASSSLGNQPQHFGDGTRLSIL.

The V and J genes are TRBV4-1 and TRBJ1-6; D gene uncertain. The germline V and J ends were trimmed by 3 bases and 5 bases, with 11 bases remaining between them. This CDR3 is built from 15 residues. CDR1 MGHRA and CDR2 YSYEKL come from the germline V gene. The CDR3 loop reads CASSQQNGDNSPLHF. Written as DNA, the CDR3 is TGCGCCAGCAGCCAGCAGAACGGTGATAATTCACCCCTCCACTTT.

The chain has TRBV6-6 and TRBJ1-1; weak D call: TRBD1 (6 bases). CDR1 and CDR2 (germline): MNHNY, SVGAGI (reference sequence). The CDR3 consists of 13 residues. V lost 6 bases to trimming and J lost 8 bases, with 16 bases between them. Here the CDR3 DNA reads TGTGCCAGCAGCCCGACTCAGGGGCCCGAAGCTTTCTTT. It encodes CASSPTQGPEAFF.

The genes are TRBV7-9 and TRBJ2-2; D not resolved. CDR3 length: 14 residues. CDR1 and CDR2 (germline): SEHNR, FQNEAQ (reference sequence). With 2 bases removed from V and 1 base from J, the gap between germline ends came to 5 bases. CDR3 nucleotides: TGTGCCAGCAGCTTACAGAGGAACACCGGGGAGCTGTTTTTT. The encoded protein is CASSLQRNTGELFF.

The V gene is TRBV28, the J gene TRBJ1-1, with 7 bases matching TRBD1. This CDR3 has 16 amino acids. CDR1 is MDHEN, CDR2 SYDVKM, per germline. Unmatched junction bases numbered 5, after V lost 1 base and J lost 0 bases. In DNA, the CDR3 is TGTGCCAGCAGTTTATCATCCGGGACAGTGAACACTGAAGCTTTCTTT. It codes for CASSLSSGTVNTEAFF.

This sequence joins TRBV19 and TRBJ2-5; no reliable D call. Trimming removed 5 bases at V and 4 bases at J, with 11 bases between. Germline V CDR1 and CDR2: LNHDA, SQIVND (reference sequence). This CDR3 region has 13 residues. CDR3 sequence: CASSASEAETQYF. The CDR3 region has the DNA TGTGCCAGTAGTGCCTCCGAGGCAGAGACCCAGTACTTC. Full variable domain (rest looked up from reference TRBV19 and TRBJ2-5): DGGITQSPKYLFRKEGQNVTLSCEQNLNHDAMYWYRQDPGQGLRLIYYSQIVNDFQKGDIAEGYSVSREKKESFPLTVTSAQKNPTAFYLCASSASEAETQYFGPGTRLLVL.

This clone was seen once. This chain connects TRBV3-1 (or the pseudogene TRBV3-2) to TRBJ1-1; D ambiguous. Trimming shortened V by 5 bases and J by 8 bases, and 9 bases separated the two germline ends. This CDR3 contains 11 residues. Germline V gene sequence: CDR1 LGHDT, CDR2 YNNKEL (reference sequence). The DNA for the CDR3 is TGTGCCAGCAGCTCCATTTCAGAAGCTTTCTTT. It specifies CASSSISEAFF.

This chain connects TRBV7-9 to TRBJ2-1; the match to TRBD2 covers 7 bases. V lost 7 bases, J lost 3 bases, and 15 bases stayed unmatched. The CDR3 extends over 17 amino acids. CDR1 and CDR2 from the germline V gene are SEHNR and FQNEAQ (reference sequence). CDR3 sequence reads: CASNQEFRGSRYNEQFF. For the CDR3, the DNA is TGTGCCAGCAACCAGGAGTTTCGCGGGAGTCGCTACAATGAGCAGTTCTTC.

V and J are TRBV6-1 and TRBJ1-2; tentative D call: TRBD1 (5 bases). The CDR3 is made up of 16 amino acids. Germline V gene sequence: CDR1 MNHNS, CDR2 SASEGT. With 1 base removed from V and 4 bases from J, the gap between germline ends came to 16 bases. The CDR3 reads CASSEGGGGRPYGYTF. CDR3 bases: TGTGCCAGCAGTGAAGGGGGCGGTGGCAGGCCCTATGGCTACACCTTC.

This chain links TRBV5-1 with TRBJ2-1; D remains unclear. Germline CDR1 is SGHRS and CDR2 is YFSETQ. V lost 2 bases, J lost 7 bases, and 10 bases lay in between. CDR3 size: 13 residues. CDR3 sequence: CASSFPDLNEQFF. Written as DNA, the CDR3 is TGCGCCAGCAGCTTTCCAGACTTAAATGAGCAGTTCTTC.

The chain's CDR3 is CASSLRNEKLFF. CDR3 coding DNA: TGTGCCAGCAGCCTACGAAATGAAAAACTGTTTTTT. The chain employs TRBV3-1 (or the pseudogene TRBV3-2) and TRBJ1-4; D is unclear. The ends were cut back, 4 bases at V and 5 bases at J, with 5 bases in the middle. Germline CDR1 is LGHDT and CDR2 is YNNKEL (reference sequence). This CDR3 is built from 12 residues.

V is TRBV5-1 and J is TRBJ2-7; D possibly corresponds to TRBD1 (6 bases). Per the germline V gene, CDR1 is SGHRS and CDR2 is YFSETQ. The V end lost 2 bases, the J end lost 2 bases, and 8 bases lay between the germline ends. There are 13 residues in the CDR3. CDR3 DNA sequence: TGCGCCAGCAGCTTTACAGGGCCCTACGAGCAGTACTTC. Its protein is CASSFTGPYEQYF. Looking up the rest from reference TRBV5-1 and TRBJ2-7 gives the full variable domain: KAGVTQTPRYLIKTRGQQVTLSCSPISGHRSVSWYQQTPGQGLQFLFEYFSETQRNKGNFPGRFSGRQFSNSRSEMNVSTLELGDSALYLCASSFTGPYEQYFGPGTRLTVT.

The chain uses TRBV5-4 and TRBJ1-1, with D possibly being TRBD1 (5 bases). Per the germline V gene, CDR1 is SGHNT and CDR2 is YYREEE (reference sequence). V was trimmed by 3 bases and J by 5 bases, leaving 14 bases between them. This CDR3 has 14 residues. As DNA, the CDR3 is TGTGCCAGCAGCTCGGGCCCTCCAGGGACTGAAGCTTTCTTT. It encodes CASSSGPPGTEAFF.

Only one count was recorded for this clone. The V and J genes are TRBV18 and TRBJ1-1, with no clear D. This CDR3 is built from 15 residues. Trimming shortened V by 1 base and J by 1 base, and 10 bases separated the two germline ends. CDR1 is KGHSH, CDR2 LQKENI, per germline. CDR3: CASSPRQETNTEAFF. Written as DNA, the CDR3 is TGTGCCAGCTCACCACGGCAGGAAACGAACACTGAAGCTTTCTTT.

The rearrangement links TRBV27 to TRBJ2-6; unclear D gene. The CDR3 loop spans 15 amino acids. The V and J ends lost 2 bases and 2 bases respectively, with 7 bases between them. Germline lookup yields CDR1 MNHEY and CDR2 SMNVEV (reference sequence). The CDR3 protein is CASSLRPAGANVLTF. DNA for the CDR3: TGTGCCAGCAGTTTAAGACCAGCTGGGGCCAACGTCCTGACTTTC.

This chain links TRBV19 with TRBJ1-5; D remains ambiguous. The V gene's germline CDR1 is LNHDA and CDR2 SQIVND (reference sequence). V lost 2 bases, J lost 6 bases, and 11 bases lay in between. There are 14 residues in the CDR3. The DNA of the CDR3 is TGTGCCAGTAGTATATCAGTACCCAGTCAGCCCCAGCATTTT. This sequence encodes CASSISVPSQPQHF.

This clone turned up a few times. The J gene is TRBJ1-3, the V gene TRBV5-1; perhaps TRBD1 as D (5 bases). V was trimmed by 0 bases and J by 0 bases, leaving 7 bases between them. The CDR3 has 15 residues. CDR1 is SGHRS, CDR2 YFSETQ, per germline. DNA for the CDR3: TGCGCCAGCAGCTTGGACAGGAGCTCTGGAAACACCATATATTTT. Residues: CASSLDRSSGNTIYF. Supplemented by reference TRBV5-1 and TRBJ1-3, the full variable domain reads KAGVTQTPRYLIKTRGQQVTLSCSPISGHRSVSWYQQTPGQGLQFLFEYFSETQRNKGNFPGRFSGRQFSNSRSEMNVSTLELGDSALYLCASSLDRSSGNTIYFGEGSWLTVV.

The chain combines TRBV5-1 with TRBJ2-7; D is unresolved. Trimming shortened V by 0 bases and J by 0 bases, and 7 bases separated the two germline ends. The CDR3 totals 14 residues. Germline V gives CDR1 SGHRS, CDR2 YFSETQ. The CDR3 DNA reads as TGCGCCAGCAGCTTGGCATGGGACTCCTACGAGCAGTACTTC. Amino acid sequence: CASSLAWDSYEQYF.